This TCR beta chain was found in a study of T-cell reconstitution after alpha-beta-depleted transplantation in children. Trimming removed 6 bases from V and 4 bases from J, with 13 bases in between. This CDR3 contains 14 residues. Per the germline V gene, CDR1 is MNHEY and CDR2 is SVGAGI. This clonotype was detected many times. Unique molecular identifiers tagged the TCRbeta library. A single record per CDR3 protein comes from TCRdb applying MiXCR to the PCR reads. The top ten hold about 6.2% of the sample, which has about 230,000 distinct CDR3 sequences, around 9.5% seen once. The sample in question was PBMCs from the stem cell graft donor, obtained from the stem cell graft. The V gene is TRBV6-5, the J gene TRBJ1-5, with D unresolved. The receptor was isolated from a human donor who donated a stem cell graft to a child with acute lymphoblastic leukemia. CDR3 region: CASRFKGGNQPQHF. For the CDR3, the DNA is TGTGCCAGCAGATTCAAGGGAGGGAATCAGCCCCAGCATTTT.